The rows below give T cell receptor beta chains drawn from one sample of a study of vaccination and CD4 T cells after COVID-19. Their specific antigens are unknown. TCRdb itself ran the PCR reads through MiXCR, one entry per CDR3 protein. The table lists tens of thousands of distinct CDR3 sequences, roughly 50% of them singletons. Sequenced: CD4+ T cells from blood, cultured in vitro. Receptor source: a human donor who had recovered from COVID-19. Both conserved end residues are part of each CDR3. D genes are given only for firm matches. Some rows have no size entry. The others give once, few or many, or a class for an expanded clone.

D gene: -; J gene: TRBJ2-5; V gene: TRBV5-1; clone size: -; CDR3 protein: CASNEAGLGAETQYF; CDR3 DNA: TGCGCCAGCAACGAAGCGGGCCTAGGGGCAGAGACCCAGTACTTC
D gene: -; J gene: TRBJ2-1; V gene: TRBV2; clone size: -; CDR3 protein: CAGRMGSYNEQFF; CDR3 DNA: TGTGCCGGCCGCATGGGCTCCTACAATGAGCAGTTCTTC
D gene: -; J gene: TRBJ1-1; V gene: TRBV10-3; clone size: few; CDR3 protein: CAISTDSDTQAFF; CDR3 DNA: TGTGCCATCAGTACTGACAGTGATACACAAGCTTTCTTT
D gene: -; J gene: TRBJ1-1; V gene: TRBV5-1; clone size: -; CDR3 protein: CASSLGTETEAFF; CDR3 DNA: TGCGCCAGCAGCTTAGGGACGGAGACTGAAGCTTTCTTT
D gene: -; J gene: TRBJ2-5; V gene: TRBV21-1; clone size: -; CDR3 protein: CASSPPETSGLREETQYF; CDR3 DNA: TGTGCCAGCAGCCCCCCCGAGACTAGCGGGCTGCGCGAAGAGACCCAGTACTTC
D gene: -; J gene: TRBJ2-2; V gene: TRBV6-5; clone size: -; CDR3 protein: CASSYGTSGLVGELFF; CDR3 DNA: TGTGCCAGCAGTTACGGGACTTCGGGACTCGTCGGGGAGCTGTTTTTT
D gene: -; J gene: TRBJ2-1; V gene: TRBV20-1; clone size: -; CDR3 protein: CSAREWNNEQFF; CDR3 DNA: TGCAGTGCTAGAGAATGGAACAATGAGCAGTTCTTC
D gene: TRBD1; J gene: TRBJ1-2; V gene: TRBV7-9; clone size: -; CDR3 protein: CASSFAAGDREIF; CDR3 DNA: TGTGCCAGCAGCTTTGCGGCGGGGGACAGGGAGATTTTC
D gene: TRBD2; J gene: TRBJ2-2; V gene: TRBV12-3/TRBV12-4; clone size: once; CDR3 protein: CASRRAGGLGTGELFF; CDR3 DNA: TGTGCCAGCAGGAGAGCGGGAGGGCTCGGGACCGGGGAGCTGTTTTTT
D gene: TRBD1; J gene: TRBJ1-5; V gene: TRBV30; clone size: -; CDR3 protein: CAWSRTGNQPQHF; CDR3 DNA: TGTGCCTGGAGCCGGACAGGGAATCAGCCCCAGCATTTT
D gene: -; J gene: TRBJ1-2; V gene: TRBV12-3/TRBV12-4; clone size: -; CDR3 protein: CASRDPISYGYTF; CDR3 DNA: TGTGCCAGCAGGGACCCCATAAGCTATGGCTACACCTTC